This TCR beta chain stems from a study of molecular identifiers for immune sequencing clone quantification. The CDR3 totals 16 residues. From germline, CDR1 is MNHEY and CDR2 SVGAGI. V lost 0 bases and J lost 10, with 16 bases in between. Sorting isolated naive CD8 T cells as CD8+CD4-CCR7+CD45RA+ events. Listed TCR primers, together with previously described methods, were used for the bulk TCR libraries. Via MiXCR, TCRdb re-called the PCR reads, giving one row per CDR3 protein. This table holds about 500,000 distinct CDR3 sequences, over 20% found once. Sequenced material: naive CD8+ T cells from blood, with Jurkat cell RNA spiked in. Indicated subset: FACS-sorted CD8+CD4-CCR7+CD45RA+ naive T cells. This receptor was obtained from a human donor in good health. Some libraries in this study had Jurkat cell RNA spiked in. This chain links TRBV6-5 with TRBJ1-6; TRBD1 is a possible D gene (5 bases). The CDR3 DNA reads TGTGCCAGCAGTTACTCGGGGACGGTGGGGTACTCACCCCTCCACTTT. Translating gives CASSYSGTVGYSPLHF.